The clone carrying this TCR beta chain was detected only a few times. The antigen remains unidentified. This entry is derived from a study of blood T cells in healthy people across ages. Study-wide findings and caveats: Compared with aged donors, long-lived donors showed fewer expanded clones, suggesting selection.

V shed 2 bases and J shed 0 bases, with 2 bases lying between them. Per germline, CDR1 MNHNS and CDR2 SASEGT. The CDR3 extends over 13 amino acids. Together with a sample-barcoded 5' primer, a J-beta primer mix was included in a second PCR lasting 7 to 11 cycles. TCRdb recomputed calls from the 5' RACE reads with MiXCR, one row per CDR3 protein. In the table there are about 590,000 distinct CDR3 sequences, 25% to 35% of which are singletons. The V call is TRBV6-1, the J call TRBJ1-5; D is unclear. The sample consisted of blood. This sequence originates from a woman over 75 in good health. The DNA for the CDR3 is TGTGCCAGCAGTGAATTTAGCAATCAGCCCCAGCATTTT. Translation: CASSEFSNQPQHF.